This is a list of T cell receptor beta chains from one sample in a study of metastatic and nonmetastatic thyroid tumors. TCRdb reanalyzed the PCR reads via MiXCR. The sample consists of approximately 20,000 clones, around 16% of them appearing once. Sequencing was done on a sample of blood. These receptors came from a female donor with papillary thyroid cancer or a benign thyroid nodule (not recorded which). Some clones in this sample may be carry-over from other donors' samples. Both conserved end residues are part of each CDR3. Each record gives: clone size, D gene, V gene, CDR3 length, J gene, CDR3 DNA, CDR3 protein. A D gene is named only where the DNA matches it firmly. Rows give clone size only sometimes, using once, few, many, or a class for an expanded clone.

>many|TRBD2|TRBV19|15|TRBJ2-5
TGTGCCAGTAGGCCCCCCGGGACTAGTGGGGAGACCCAGTACTTC
CASRPPGTSGETQYF
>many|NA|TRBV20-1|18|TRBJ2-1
TGCAGTGCTAGAGAAATGGGGGCAGAGGGGGAATCCTACAATGAGCAGTTCTTC
CSAREMGAEGESYNEQFF
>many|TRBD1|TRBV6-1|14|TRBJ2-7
TGTGCCAGCAGTGAAACAGGGGGCACCTACGAGCAGTACTTC
CASSETGGTYEQYF
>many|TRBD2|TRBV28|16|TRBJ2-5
TGTGCCAGCAGTCCCCGGGGGGGGGCCGTGGGAGAGACCCAGTACTTC
CASSPRGGAVGETQYF
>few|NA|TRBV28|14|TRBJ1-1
TGTGCCAGCAGCCCCACTGGGCTGAACACTGAAGCTTTCTTT
CASSPTGLNTEAFF
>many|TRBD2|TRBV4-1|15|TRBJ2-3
TGCGCCAGCTGGACTAGCGGGGGTAGCACAGATACGCAGTATTTT
CASWTSGGSTDTQYF
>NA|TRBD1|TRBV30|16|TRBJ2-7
TGTGCCTGGGGTTATATCGGACAGGGGGCGGAATACGAGCAGTACTTC
CAWGYIGQGAEYEQYF
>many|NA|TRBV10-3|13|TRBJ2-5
TGTGCCATCAGTGGAGGGCGGCAAGAGACCCAGTACTTC
CAISGGRQETQYF
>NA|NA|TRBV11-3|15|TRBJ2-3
TGTGCCAGCAGCCGTGAGGGAGTTAGCACAGATACGCAGTATTTT
CASSREGVSTDTQYF
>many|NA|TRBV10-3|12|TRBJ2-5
TGTGCCATCAGTGAGAATCAGAAGACCCAGTACTTC
CAISENQKTQYF
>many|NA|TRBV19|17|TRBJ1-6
TGTGCCAGTAGTCTCGCTCCTAGACGGTCCCGGAGCTCACCCCTCCACTTT
CASSLAPRRSRSSPLHF
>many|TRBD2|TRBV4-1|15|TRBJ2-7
TGCGCCAGCGGACTAGAGGACAACTTATCCTACGAGCAGTACTTC
CASGLEDNLSYEQYF
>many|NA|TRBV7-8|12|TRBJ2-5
TGTGCCAGCGGCAGAGTCCAAGAGACCCAGTACTTC
CASGRVQETQYF
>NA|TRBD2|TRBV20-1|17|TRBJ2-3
TGCAGTGCCCCAGGACTAGCGGGAGGGATTGGCACAGATACGCAGTATTTT
CSAPGLAGGIGTDTQYF
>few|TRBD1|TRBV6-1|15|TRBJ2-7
TGTGCCAGCAGAGAGGGGGCCAACTTTCCCTACGAGCAGTACTTC
CASREGANFPYEQYF
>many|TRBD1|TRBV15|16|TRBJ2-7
TGTGCCACCAGCAGAGAAGCCGGGACAGGTTCCTACGAGCAGTACTTC
CATSREAGTGSYEQYF
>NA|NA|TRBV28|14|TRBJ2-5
TGTGCCAGAAGTTTATGGGGAAGACAAGAGACCCAGTACTTC
CARSLWGRQETQYF
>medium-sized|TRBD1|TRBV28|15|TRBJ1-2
TGTGCCAGCAGTCCTTCCCCGACAGGGAACTATGGCTACACCTTC
CASSPSPTGNYGYTF
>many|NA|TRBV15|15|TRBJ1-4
TGTGCCACCAGCAGAGACCCGGGCCGCGATGAAAAACTGTTTTTT
CATSRDPGRDEKLFF
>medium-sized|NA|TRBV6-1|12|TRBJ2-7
TGTGCCAGCAGGTTGACAGTCTTCGAGCAGTACTTC
CASRLTVFEQYF
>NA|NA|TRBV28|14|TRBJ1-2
TGTGCCAACAGGGACGGGGGCTCATCTTATTGCTACACCTTC
CANRDGGSSYCYTF
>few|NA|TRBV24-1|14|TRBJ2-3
TGTGCCACCAGTGACCCACAGAGGTCAGATACACAGTATTTT
CATSDPQRSDTQYF
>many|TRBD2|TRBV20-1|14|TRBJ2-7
TGCAGTGCTGGACTAGCGGGGAGGATTTACGAGCAGTACTTC
CSAGLAGRIYEQYF
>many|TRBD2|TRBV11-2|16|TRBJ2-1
TGTGCCAGCAGCTTAGCAAGCGGGGGGTACTACAATGAGCAGTTCTTC
CASSLASGGYYNEQFF
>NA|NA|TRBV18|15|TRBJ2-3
TGTGCCAGCTCACCACCTAGAGGCAACACAGATACGCAGTATTTT
CASSPPRGNTDTQYF
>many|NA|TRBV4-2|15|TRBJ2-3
TGTGCCAGCAGCCAGAAAACAGGATCCGCAGATACGCAGTATTTT
CASSQKTGSADTQYF
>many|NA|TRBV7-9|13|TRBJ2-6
TGTGCCAGCAGCTTAGCTGGGGCCAACGTCCTGACTTTC
CASSLAGANVLTF
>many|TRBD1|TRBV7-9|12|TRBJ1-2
TGTGCCAGCTCCAGGGGGAACTATGGCTACACCTTC
CASSRGNYGYTF
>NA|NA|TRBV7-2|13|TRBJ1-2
TGTGCCAGCAGCTTAGGGGGCGCGGATGGCTACACCTTC
CASSLGGADGYTF
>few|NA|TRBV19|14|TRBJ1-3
TGTGCCAGTAGTGTGACAGGCTCTGGAAACACCATATATTTT
CASSVTGSGNTIYF
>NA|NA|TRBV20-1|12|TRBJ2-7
TGCAGTGCAAGGCTCAGCTCCTACGAGCGGTACTTC
CSARLSSYERYF
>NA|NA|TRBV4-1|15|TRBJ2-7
TGCGCCAGCAGCCAAGATCCAGGGATCATCTACGAGCAGTACTTC
CASSQDPGIIYEQYF
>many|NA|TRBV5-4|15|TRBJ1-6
TGTGCCAGCAGCTTGGATCCGGGAATACGGTCACCCCTCCACTTT
CASSLDPGIRSPLHF
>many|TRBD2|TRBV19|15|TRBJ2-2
TGTGCCAGTACCCCCCCGGGAGGTCTATCCGGGGAGCTGTTTTTT
CASTPPGGLSGELFF
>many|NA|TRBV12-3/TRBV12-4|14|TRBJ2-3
TGTGCCAGCAGTTTATGGTTAGGCACAGATACGCAGTATTTT
CASSLWLGTDTQYF
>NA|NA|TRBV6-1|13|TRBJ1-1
TGTGCCAGCAGAAACCCTACGAACACTGAAGCTTTCTTT
CASRNPTNTEAFF
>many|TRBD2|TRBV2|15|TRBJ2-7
TGTGCCAGCAGCCCCCGGGGGGGGAGCTCCTACGAGCAGTACTTC
CASSPRGGSSYEQYF
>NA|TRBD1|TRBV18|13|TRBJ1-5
TGTGCCAGCTCACCGGGACAGGGGCAGCCCCAGCATTTT
CASSPGQGQPQHF
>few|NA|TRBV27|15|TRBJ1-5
TGTGCCAGCAGTTTATTTCGAACAGACAATCAGCCCCAGCATTTT
CASSLFRTDNQPQHF
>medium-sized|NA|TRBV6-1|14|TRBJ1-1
TGTGCCAGCAGTGAACCCGTAGCCGTTGCCGAAGCTTTCTTT
CASSEPVAVAEAFF
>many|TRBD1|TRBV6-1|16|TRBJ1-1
TGTGCCAGCAGGGACAGGGGGCTCCAACGATCCACTGAAGCTTTCTTT
CASRDRGLQRSTEAFF
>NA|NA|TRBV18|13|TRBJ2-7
TGTGCCAGCTCACCACCGGCGAGGGGCGAGCAGTACTTC
CASSPPARGEQYF
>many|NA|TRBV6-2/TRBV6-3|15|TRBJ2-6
TGTGCCAGCGCCAGGGACGGGTCAGGGGCCAACGTCCTGACTTTC
CASARDGSGANVLTF
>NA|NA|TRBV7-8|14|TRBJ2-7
TGTGCCAGCAGTCCCTTCGAGTCTGTGAGAGAGCAGTACTTC
CASSPFESVREQYF
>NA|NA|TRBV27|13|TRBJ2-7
TGTGCCAGCAGGCCCCCCGTTTACTACGAGCAGTACTTC
CASRPPVYYEQYF
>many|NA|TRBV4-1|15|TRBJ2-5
TGCGCCAGCAGCCAATCTGACGGATCCCGGGAGACCCAGTACTTC
CASSQSDGSRETQYF
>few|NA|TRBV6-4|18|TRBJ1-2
TGTGCCAGCAGTGACTCGATTTCCTCGCGTTTTCTTAACTATGGCTACACCTTC
CASSDSISSRFLNYGYTF
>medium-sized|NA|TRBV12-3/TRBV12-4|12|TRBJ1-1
TGTGCCAGCAGTTCCGGGACCGACGTGGCTTTCTTT
CASSSGTDVAFF
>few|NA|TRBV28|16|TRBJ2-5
TGTGCCAGCATTTGGGGACGGGGCACAGTCTGGGAAACCCAGTACTTC
CASIWGRGTVWETQYF
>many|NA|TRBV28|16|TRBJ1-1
TGTGCCAGCAGTTTGGCAGTCGGTCTTTTGAACACTGAAGCTTTCTTT
CASSLAVGLLNTEAFF